The 7 T cell receptor beta chains given below trace back to one sample, sequenced in a study of CD8 T cells in Susac syndrome. Roughly 0.5 to 1 ug RNA was reverse transcribed with random hexamers. MiXCR, applied by TCRdb to the immunoSEQ multiplex PCR reads, yields one record per CDR3 protein. This sample carries over 150,000 distinct CDR3 sequences, 90% to 96% of them seen once, and the ten largest clones take around 0.12%. Material: CD4+ T cells from PBMCs. The receptors here all came from a human donor with Susac syndrome.

The chain links TRBV14 to TRBJ2-7, with 12 nucleotides matching TRBD2. CDR1 is SGHDN and CDR2 is FVKESK in the germline V gene. Trimming took 3 bases from V and 3 from J; bases not matched to a gene: 6. The CDR3 loop spans 16 amino acids. This chain's CDR3 is CASSQAGLAGRYEQYF. The DNA of the CDR3 is TGTGCCAGCAGCCAGGCCGGACTAGCGGGACGCTACGAGCAGTACTTC.

The chain has TRBV4-3 and TRBJ1-5; D is unresolved. Germline V gene sequence: CDR1 LGHNA, CDR2 YSLEER. The V gene lost 1 base and the J gene lost 6 bases, with 10 bases spanning the gap. The CDR3 covers 14 residues. The CDR3, as DNA: TGCGCCAGCAGCCAAGGTGTAGGGCGTCAGCCCCAGCATTTT. It specifies CASSQGVGRQPQHF.

The count of this clonotype is one. V and J are TRBV4-2 and TRBJ2-7, with TRBD1 identical over 9 bases. The ends lost 1 base at V and 4 bases at J; junction bases unmatched: 8. This CDR3 contains 16 residues. From germline, CDR1 is LGHNA and CDR2 YNFKEQ. The CDR3 DNA is TGTGCCAGCAGCCAAGGACCGGGACAGGGTTATTACGAGCAGTACTTC. It is translated as CASSQGPGQGYYEQYF.

The J gene is TRBJ1-2, the V gene TRBV23-1, with a possible D match to TRBD1 (6 bases). TRBV23-1 is an ORF, and what it does is uncertain. The CDR3 extends over 13 amino acids. Trimming removed 10 bases at V and 4 bases at J, with 16 bases between. This chain's CDR3 is CANNRVESYGYTF. The CDR3 nucleotides read TGCGCCAACAACAGGGTCGAGAGCTATGGCTACACCTTC.

CDR3 coding DNA: TGTGCCAGCAGCCAGCAACTAGCGGGATCCTACGAGCAGTACTTC. Translation gives CASSQQLAGSYEQYF. The V and J genes are TRBV3-1 and TRBJ2-7, with 10 bases lining up with TRBD2. The CDR3 sequence is 15 residues long. With 3 bases clipped from V and 1 base from J, the junction kept 3 bases outside the gene matches. CDR1 and CDR2 from the germline V gene are LGHDT and YNNKEL (reference sequence).

CDR3 in DNA: TGCAGTGCGAAAAACCTTAGCCGACTCTACAATGAGCAGTTCTTC. This translates into CSAKNLSRLYNEQFF. The J gene is TRBJ2-1, the V gene TRBV20-1; D gene unclear. This CDR3 is 15 amino acids long. The germline V gene encodes CDR1 DFQATT and CDR2 SNEGSKA (reference sequence). V was trimmed by 6 bases and J by 3 bases, leaving 18 bases between them.

This chain joins TRBV29-1 and TRBJ2-7, with a possible D match to TRBD1 (5 bases). CDR1 and CDR2 from the germline V gene are SQVTM and ANQGSEA. The CDR3 has 14 amino acids. V lost 6 bases to trimming and J lost 0 bases, with 15 bases between them. CDR3 sequence reads: CSVEDTPSSYEQYF. The CDR3 region has the DNA TGCAGCGTCGAGGACACCCCCAGCTCCTACGAGCAGTACTTC.